Below, one T cell receptor (beta chain) is given with its context. The antigen is unknown. A junction boundary mismatches the germline segment, possibly from a read error. The sample providers were healthy Caucasian people from Russia, aged roughly 6 to 95. Every donor provided roughly 10 milliliters of peripheral blood. Each sample yielded at least 6 million isolated PBMCs. This specimen comes from a study of blood T cells in healthy people across ages. Germline CDR1 and CDR2: SGHTA and FQGTGA. The CDR3 is 13 residues long. Primers used in a second PCR of about 7 to 11 cycles were a sample-barcoded 5' primer and a J-beta primer mix. In TCRdb, the 5' RACE reads were re-called with MiXCR into one record per CDR3 protein. The repertoire holds 650,000 to 700,000 distinct CDR3 sequences, with 52% as singletons. Study results and limitations: As naive T cell percentage varied, TCR beta diversity correlated strongly with it.

The clonotype was recovered from a woman aged 80 or over in good health. Sequencing was carried out using blood. The chain links TRBV7-3 to TRBJ2-1, with D perhaps matching TRBD1 (6 bases). The DNA of the CDR3 is TGTGCCAGCGGCCGGGACAACTACAATGAGCGGTACTTC. Protein sequence: CASGRDNYNERYF. Drawing the rest from reference TRBV7-3 and TRBJ2-1, the complete variable domain is GAGVSQTPSNKVTEKGKYVELRCDPISGHTALYWYRQSLGQGPEFLIYFQGTGAADDSGLPNDRFFAVRPEGSVSTLKIQRTERGDSAVYLCASGRDNYNERYFGPGTRLTVL.